Each of the 28 T cell receptor beta chains below was sequenced from the same sample in a study of T cell clones after liver transplantation. Sequenced by immunoSEQ multiplex PCR; TCRdb stores in-frame clones only, minus some. The repertoire holds tens of thousands of clones, over 70% seen once, with around 16% in the top ten. Here the sequenced sample was CD4+ T cells from blood, taken before liver transplant. The receptors stem from a human donor who received a liver transplant.

The chain is built from TRBV2 and TRBJ2-1, with D tentatively TRBD1 (5 bases). Looked up from germline, CDR1 is SNHLY and CDR2 is FYNNEI. The CDR3 is 15 amino acids. V lost 3 bases and J 0 bases, leaving 9 bases between the germline ends. Written as DNA, the CDR3 is TGTGCCAGCAGTGACAGGGTCCCCTCCTACAATGAGCAGTTCTTC. Translation: CASSDRVPSYNEQFF.

The chain employs TRBV28 and TRBJ2-7; possible D gene TRBD1, 6 bases. Per germline, CDR1 MDHEN and CDR2 SYDVKM. Between the trimmed V and J ends, which lost 8 bases and 1 base, there was a span of 12 bases. The CDR3 has 13 residues. CDR3 nucleotides: TGTGCCAGCGCCGTTACAGGGTCCTACGAGCAGTACTTC. Protein product: CASAVTGSYEQYF. Variable domain in full (rest from reference TRBV28 and TRBJ2-7): DVKVTQSSRYLVKRTGEKVFLECVQDMDHENMFWYRQDPGLGLRLIYFSYDVKMKEKGDIPEGYSVSREKKERFSLILESASTNQTSMYLCASAVTGSYEQYFGPGTRLTVT.

This sequence joins TRBV28 and TRBJ1-5, with 7 bases matching TRBD1. Germline V gene data show CDR1 as MDHEN and CDR2 as SYDVKM. V was pared by 7 bases and J by 6 bases, with 9 bases of the junction left unmatched. The CDR3 spans 14 residues. CDR3 in DNA: TGTGCCAGCACCTTAGGACAGGCCGGTCAGCCCCAGCATTTT. Its translation is CASTLGQAGQPQHF.

The chain employs TRBV27 and TRBJ2-1, with TRBD1 matching over 7 bases. The V segment lost 2 bases and the J segment 6 bases; nucleotides outside the gene matches: 19. The CDR3 is 19 residues long. The germline V gene encodes CDR1 MNHEY and CDR2 SMNVEV (reference sequence). Here the CDR3 DNA reads TGTGCCAGCAGTTTAAGTAGGGGGCAGGGTGGACGGATTCGCAATGAGCAGTTCTTC. Its protein is CASSLSRGQGGRIRNEQFF.

This clone was counted only a few times. The chain links TRBV7-2 to TRBJ1-2; TRBD1 agrees at 7 bases. Germline V gene lookup returns CDR1 SGHTA and CDR2 FQGNSA. The CDR3 is 15 residues long. The trim removed 1 base at V and 7 bases at J, leaving 9 bases unmatched. In DNA form, the CDR3 reads TGTGCCAGCAGCTTAGAAAGAGGGGGCGCCGGTGGCTACACCTTC. Translation gives CASSLERGGAGGYTF.

The V gene is TRBV5-1, the J gene TRBJ1-6; TRBD1 matches 7 bases. The CDR3 spans 15 residues. V trimming: 6 bases; J trimming: 7 bases; junction bases outside the gene matches: 10. Germline-derived CDR1 and CDR2 are SGHRS and YFSETQ. CDR3 region: CASTPDRDRNSPLHF. In DNA form, the CDR3 reads TGCGCCAGCACCCCCGACAGGGATAGGAATTCACCCCTCCACTTT.

V gene TRBV30 combines with J gene TRBJ1-6, with 10 bases that match TRBD1. Trimming at V came to 6 bases and at J to 9 bases, leaving 14 bases not matched to a gene. This CDR3 spans 16 amino acids. Germline CDR1 is GTSNPN and CDR2 is SVGIG (reference sequence). As DNA, the CDR3 is TGTGCCTGCCGGTCGGGTCGACGGGACAGGGGTTCACCCCTCCACTTT. Translation: CACRSGRRDRGSPLHF. The whole variable domain, remainder taken from reference TRBV30 and TRBJ1-6, is SQTIHQWPATLVQPVGSPLSLECTVEGTSNPNLYWYRQAAGRGLQLLFYSVGIGQISSEVPQNLSASRPQDRQFILSSKKLLLSDSGFYLCACRSGRRDRGSPLHFGNGTRLTVT.

The table lists this clone with a count of one. This chain links TRBV21-1 with TRBJ1-1. TRBV21-1 is a known pseudogene. The CDR3 length is 18 residues. The CDR3 DNA reads TGTGCCAGCAGCAAAGCCGGGAGGGACAACATTCCGAACACTGAAGCTTTCTTT. Its protein is CASSKAGRDNIPNTEAFF.

This clone was recorded once. The chain combines TRBV5-1 with TRBJ1-1, with no clear D. CDR3 length equals 15 residues. Germline V gene data show CDR1 as SGHRS and CDR2 as YFSETQ. Between the trimmed V and J ends, which lost 0 bases and 4 bases, there was a span of 13 bases. Here the CDR3 DNA reads TGCGCCAGCAGCTTGGTCGGGGTGTCAGCCACTGAAGCTTTCTTT. Amino acid sequence: CASSLVGVSATEAFF.

This chain connects TRBV10-3 to TRBJ2-1; 12 nucleotides agree with TRBD1. This CDR3 spans 14 amino acids. V gave up 11 bases and J gave up 9 bases; unmatched junction bases: 11. Germline V gives CDR1 ENHRY, CDR2 SYGVKD. The CDR3 nucleotides are TGTGCCTTACACCCCGGGACAGGGGGCTCTGAGCAGTTCTTC. Translation gives CALHPGTGGSEQFF.

The chain recombines TRBV4-2 with TRBJ1-6; 10 bases align to TRBD1. Germline V gene lookup returns CDR1 LGHNA and CDR2 YNFKEQ. Losses at the gene ends were 4 bases for V and 7 bases for J; bases not matched to a gene: 4. The CDR3 has 15 amino acids. The CDR3 region is CASSPPGQGNSPLHF. Written as DNA, the CDR3 is TGTGCCAGCAGCCCCCCGGGACAGGGGAATTCACCCCTCCACTTT.

This clone was found many times. This rearrangement joins TRBV10-2 to TRBJ2-7; 9 bases map to TRBD2. CDR3 length: 15 amino acids. V gave up 8 bases and J gave up 1 base; unmatched junction bases: 9. Germline V CDR1 and CDR2: WSHSY, SAAADI. This CDR3 is CASLAGGERSYEQYF. In DNA form, the CDR3 reads TGCGCCAGCCTTGCGGGGGGGGAAAGATCCTACGAGCAGTACTTC.

The genes are TRBV7-2 and TRBJ2-7; 9 positions match TRBD2. Trimming cost V 3 bases and J 3 bases; bases outside gene matches: 6. This CDR3 is built from 15 residues. Germline-derived CDR1 and CDR2 are SGHTA and FQGNSA. The CDR3 here is CASSLGTSSFYEQYF. The DNA of the CDR3 is TGTGCCAGCAGCTTGGGGACTAGCTCTTTCTACGAGCAGTACTTC.

The chain employs TRBV2 and TRBJ1-5; TRBD1 matches at 9 bases. Germline loops: CDR1 SNHLY, CDR2 FYNNEI. The CDR3 is 15 amino acids. V trimming: 7 bases; J trimming: 3 bases; junction bases outside the gene matches: 7. The CDR3 DNA reads as TGTGCCAGCAACGGGGGACAGGGCTTCAATCAGCCCCAGCATTTT. Translated, it gives CASNGGQGFNQPQHF. The full variable domain, rest sourced from reference TRBV2 and TRBJ1-5, is EPEVTQTPSHQVTQMGQEVILRCVPISNHLYFYWYRQILGQKVEFLVSFYNNEISEKSEIFDDQFSVERPDGSNFTLKIRSTKLEDSAMYFCASNGGQGFNQPQHFGDGTRLSIL.

A single count supports this clone. The gene calls are TRBV19 and TRBJ1-6, with 7 bases aligning to TRBD1. The CDR3 is 16 residues long. V was pared by 2 bases and J by 7 bases, with 8 bases of the junction left unmatched. Germline CDR1 and CDR2: LNHDA and SQIVND (reference sequence). The CDR3 sequence: CASSITPGGRNSPLHF. In nucleotides, the CDR3 is TGTGCCAGTAGTATAACCCCAGGGGGAAGGAATTCACCCCTCCACTTT. Supplemented by reference TRBV19 and TRBJ1-6, the full variable domain reads DGGITQSPKYLFRKEGQNVTLSCEQNLNHDAMYWYRQDPGQGLRLIYYSQIVNDFQKGDIAEGYSVSREKKESFPLTVTSAQKNPTAFYLCASSITPGGRNSPLHFGNGTRLTVT.

The chain uses TRBV18 and TRBJ2-3, with TRBD1 matching 11 bases. The germline CDR1 and CDR2 sequences are KGHSH and LQKENI. This CDR3 is built from 15 residues. J was trimmed by 11 bases and V by 0 bases; bases with no gene match: 7. Here the CDR3 DNA reads TGTGCCAGCTCACCACCGGGACAGGGGGGACGTCGGCAGTATTTT. It yields the protein CASSPPGQGGRRQYF.

The V gene is TRBV29-1, the J gene TRBJ2-5; 8 bases line up with TRBD1. Germline V CDR1 and CDR2: SQVTM, ANQGSEA. The V gene end was trimmed by 6 bases and the J gene end by 5 bases; junction bases not matched to a gene: 8. CDR3 size: 13 residues. CDR3 amino acids: CSVRATGGETQYF. The CDR3 nucleotides read TGCAGCGTCCGTGCCACAGGGGGGGAGACCCAGTACTTC.

By sample fraction, this clone is medium-sized. V usage is TRBV4-2 and J usage is TRBJ2-1; TRBD2 might be the D (7 bases). The CDR3 sequence is 15 residues long. Trimming left V 0 bases short and J 5 bases short, with 11 bases between. Germline V gene sequence: CDR1 LGHNA, CDR2 YNFKEQ. In DNA form, the CDR3 reads TGTGCCAGCAGCCAAGATGCGGGGGCCCACAATGAGCAGTTCTTC. It is translated as CASSQDAGAHNEQFF.

This clone occurred a few times. This sequence joins TRBV5-1 and TRBJ2-3; perhaps TRBD1 as D (5 bases). The CDR3 runs 12 residues. Trimming shortened V by 1 base and J by 5 bases, and 5 bases separated the two germline ends. The germline V gene encodes CDR1 SGHRS and CDR2 YFSETQ. The CDR3 reads CASSLRGDTQYF. The CDR3 nucleotides are TGCGCCAGCAGCTTGAGGGGAGATACGCAGTATTTT.

This clone was detected ten times or more. The rearrangement links TRBV4-2 to TRBJ1-5; no reliable D call. The CDR3 consists of 13 residues. CDR1 and CDR2 from the germline V gene are LGHNA and YNFKEQ. Trimming removed 5 bases at V and 6 bases at J, with 11 bases between. The CDR3 DNA reads as TGTGCCAGCAGCGGAGGGTTGGGTCAGCCCCAGCATTTT. This sequence encodes CASSGGLGQPQHF.

V and J are TRBV7-2 and TRBJ2-7, with 11 bases aligning to TRBD2. Germline lookup yields CDR1 SGHTA and CDR2 FQGNSA. The ends lost 4 bases at V and 0 bases at J; junction bases unmatched: 2. CDR3 size: 15 residues. The DNA for the CDR3 is TGTGCCAGCAGCTCTAGCGGGGGGAGCTCCTACGAGCAGTACTTC. Translated, it gives CASSSSGGSSYEQYF.

This clone showed up many times. This chain joins TRBV9 and TRBJ1-1; D call uncertain. The CDR3 contains 13 residues. V was cut by 3 bases and J by 5 bases, with 11 bases left in between. Looked up from germline, CDR1 is SGDLS and CDR2 is YYNGEE. The CDR3, as DNA: TGTGCCAGCAGCGAGACGAGGTTGACTGAAGCTTTCTTT. The encoded protein is CASSETRLTEAFF.

The rearrangement joins TRBV7-7 to TRBJ2-2; D not certain. The V end lost 4 bases, the J end lost 3 bases, and 3 bases lay between the germline ends. The CDR3 extends over 12 amino acids. Looked up from germline, CDR1 is SSHAT and CDR2 is FNYEAQ (reference sequence). The CDR3 nucleotides read TGTGCCAGCAGCTCAGACACCGGGGAGCTGTTTTTT. Translating gives CASSSDTGELFF.

The chain joins TRBV4-1 to TRBJ1-6; D perhaps matches TRBD1 (6 bases). This CDR3 has 15 residues. V was trimmed by 0 bases and J by 8 bases, leaving 11 bases between them. Germline V gene sequence: CDR1 MGHRA, CDR2 YSYEKL. The CDR3 reads CASSQEVTGDSPLHF. In DNA form, the CDR3 reads TGCGCCAGCAGCCAAGAGGTGACAGGAGATTCACCCCTCCACTTT.

The chain is built from TRBV12-2 and TRBJ2-7; TRBD1, the D gene given by the table, was not confirmed from the DNA. TRBV12-2 is shown as a pseudogene. The CDR3 is 15 amino acids. This CDR3 is CASRFPTDRPYEQYF. The DNA for the CDR3 is TGTGCAAGTCGCTTCCCGACCGACAGGCCCTACGAGCAGTACTTC.

This chain links TRBV27 with TRBJ2-2; D might be TRBD1 (6 bases). The V gene lost 5 bases and the J gene lost 11 bases, with 21 bases spanning the gap. This CDR3 contains 15 residues. CDR1 and CDR2 from the germline V gene are MNHEY and SMNVEV (reference sequence). The CDR3 sequence is CASSLDRSRRGELFF. CDR3 sequence (DNA): TGTGCCAGCAGTCTGGACAGATCCCGACGCGGAGAGCTGTTTTTT.

J is TRBJ1-2 and V is TRBV28, with D possibly TRBD1 on 5 matching bases. Germline values: CDR1 MDHEN, CDR2 SYDVKM. CDR3 length equals 14 residues. V lost 4 bases and J 4 bases, leaving 13 bases between the germline ends. CDR3 protein: CASSYSDRPYGYTF. The CDR3 nucleotides read TGTGCCAGCAGTTACTCAGACAGACCCTATGGCTACACCTTC.

The rearrangement joins TRBV25-1 to TRBJ2-3; D is ambiguous. Germline CDR1 and CDR2: MGHDK and SYGVNS. The CDR3 runs 14 residues. V lost 3 bases and J 6 bases, leaving 13 bases between the germline ends. CDR3 protein: CASSDGALMDTQYF. For the CDR3, the DNA is TGTGCCAGCAGTGATGGAGCCTTAATGGATACGCAGTATTTT.